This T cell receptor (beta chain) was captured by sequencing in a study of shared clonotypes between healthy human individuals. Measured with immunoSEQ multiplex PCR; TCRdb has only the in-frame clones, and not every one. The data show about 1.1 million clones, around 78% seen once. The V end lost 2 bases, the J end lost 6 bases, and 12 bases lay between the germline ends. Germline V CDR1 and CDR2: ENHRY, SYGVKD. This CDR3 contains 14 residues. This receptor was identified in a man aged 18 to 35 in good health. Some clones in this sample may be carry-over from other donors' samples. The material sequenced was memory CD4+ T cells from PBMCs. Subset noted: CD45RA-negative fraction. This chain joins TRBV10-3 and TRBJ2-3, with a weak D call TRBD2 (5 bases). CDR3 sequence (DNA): TGTGCCATCAGTGAGAATTTAAGGGAGGATACGCAGTATTTT. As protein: CAISENLREDTQYF.